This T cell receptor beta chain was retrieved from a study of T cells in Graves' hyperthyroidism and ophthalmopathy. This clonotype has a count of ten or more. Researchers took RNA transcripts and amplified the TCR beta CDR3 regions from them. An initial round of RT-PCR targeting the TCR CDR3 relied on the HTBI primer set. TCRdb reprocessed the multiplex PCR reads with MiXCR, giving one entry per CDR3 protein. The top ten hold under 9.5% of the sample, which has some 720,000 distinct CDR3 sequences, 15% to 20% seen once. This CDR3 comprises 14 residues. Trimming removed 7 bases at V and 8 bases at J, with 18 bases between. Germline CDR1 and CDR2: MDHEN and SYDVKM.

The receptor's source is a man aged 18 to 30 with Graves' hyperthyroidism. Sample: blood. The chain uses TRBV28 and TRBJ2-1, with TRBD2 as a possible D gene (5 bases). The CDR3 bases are TGTGCCAGCACGAGGGAGAGGGAGTACGATGAGCAGTTCTTC. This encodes CASTREREYDEQFF. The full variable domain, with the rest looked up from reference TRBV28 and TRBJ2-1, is DVKVTQSSRYLVKRTGEKVFLECVQDMDHENMFWYRQDPGLGLRLIYFSYDVKMKEKGDIPEGYSVSREKKERFSLILESASTNQTSMYLCASTREREYDEQFFGPGTRLTVL.